A single count supports the clone carrying this T cell receptor (beta chain). With 5 bases clipped from V and 2 bases from J, the junction kept 11 bases outside the gene matches. Germline lookup yields CDR1 SEHNR and CDR2 FQNEAQ (reference sequence). The CDR3 is 16 residues long. After extraction with the RNeasy kit, roughly 0.45 to 1 ug of the RNA was reverse transcribed using random hexamers. Multiplex immunoSEQ PCR targeted 54 Vbeta and 13 Jbeta TCR beta segments. MiXCR, run by TCRdb on the immunoSEQ multiplex PCR reads, gives a single entry per CDR3 protein. The sample contains about 180,000 distinct CDR3 sequences, over 90% of which appear only once. The data belong to a study of CD8 T cells in Susac syndrome. From blood CD8+ and CD4+ T cells, TCR beta sequences were generated. Negative isolation yielded CD8+ and CD4+ T cells; FACS enriched TEMRA cells.

The specimen was CD4+ T cells from PBMCs. This receptor was obtained from a human donor with Susac syndrome. The J gene is TRBJ1-1, the V gene TRBV7-9, with 7 bases identical to TRBD1. The CDR3 sequence is CASSPVGGTDNTEAFF. CDR3 in DNA: TGTGCCAGCAGCCCAGTTGGCGGGACAGACAACACTGAAGCTTTCTTT.